These 6 T cell receptor beta chains were all obtained from the same sample, sequenced in a study of T cell responses to AZD1222 COVID-19 vaccine. Only in-frame clones appear in the TCRdb table, and some are missing; sequencing was by immunoSEQ multiplex PCR. The sample records 95,000 to 150,000 clones, about 93% being singletons. This sample comprised peripheral blood, obtained 28 days after the second AZD1222 dose. These TCRs come from an adult who received the AZD1222 COVID-19 vaccine.

The chain employs TRBV6-5 and TRBJ2-3; 9 nucleotides line up with TRBD1. The V gene's germline CDR1 is MNHEY and CDR2 SVGAGI. V dropped 0 bases and J dropped 4; count of bases not matched to a gene: 5. The length of the CDR3 is 16 residues. The DNA for the CDR3 is TGTGCCAGCAGTTACTCCGGGACAGGGACCCCAGATACGCAGTATTTT. Translation: CASSYSGTGTPDTQYF.

The chain couples TRBV29-1 to TRBJ2-7; no clear D gene. Trimming cost V 2 bases and J 3 bases, with 5 bases left between them. The CDR3 has 11 residues. CDR1 is SQVTM, CDR2 ANQGSEA, per germline. CDR3 loop: CSVELDYEQYF. The CDR3 region has the DNA TGCAGCGTTGAACTTGACTACGAGCAGTACTTC.

V is TRBV4-3 and J is TRBJ1-6; D is unresolved. The germline CDR1 and CDR2 sequences are LGHNA and YSLEER. The V end lost 0 bases, the J end lost 11 bases, and 14 bases lay between the germline ends. CDR3 size: 15 residues. This CDR3 reads CASSQELLAGTPLHF. DNA for the CDR3: TGCGCCAGCAGCCAAGAACTGCTGGCGGGAACACCCCTCCACTTT.

The rearrangement uses TRBV20-1 and TRBJ2-3; D remains ambiguous. Deletions cut 3 bases from V and 6 bases from J, with 13 bases between. This CDR3 spans 13 amino acids. Germline CDR1 and CDR2: DFQATT and SNEGSKA (reference sequence). The CDR3 nucleotides read TGCAGTGCTAGTGCGTCTAGGCGGGATACGCAGTATTTT. Amino acid sequence: CSASASRRDTQYF.

CDR3 loop: CASRSDNEQFF. DNA of the CDR3: TGTGCCAGCAGGTCCGACAATGAGCAGTTCTTC. The V call is TRBV28, the J call TRBJ2-1; D is unclear. V lost 6 bases and J lost 5, with 5 bases in between. The CDR3 totals 11 residues. Per the germline V gene, CDR1 is MDHEN and CDR2 is SYDVKM.

The rearrangement links TRBV15 to TRBJ1-5; D is undetermined. Germline loops: CDR1 LNHNV, CDR2 YYDKDF (reference sequence). The length of the CDR3 is 12 residues. Trimming pared 0 bases from V and 9 bases from J, leaving 6 bases between. The CDR3 sequence: CATSRDRGPQHF. CDR3 in DNA: TGTGCCACCAGCAGAGATCGAGGGCCCCAGCATTTT.